This TCR beta chain was sequenced in a study of blood T cell repertoires in COVID-19. Study processing details: How many nucleated cells were present was estimated from reference gene primer amplification. Libraries were prepared by immunoSEQ multiplex PCR; TCRdb keeps only in-frame clonotypes and omits some of them. V, J and clone size reflect that table, while D and trimming were determined from the DNA. In the table there are about 300,000 clones, around 89% of which are singletons. V was pared by 1 base and J by 11 bases, with 6 bases of the junction left unmatched. Germline values: CDR1 MNHNS, CDR2 SASEGT. This CDR3 contains 14 residues.

Sequencing input: peripheral blood. V and J are TRBV6-1 and TRBJ2-3; 10 bases are shared with TRBD2. This clonotype originated in a middle-aged man with acute or convalescent COVID-19. The CDR3 here is CASSEVGSGGGQYF. CDR3 sequence (DNA): TGTGCCAGCAGTGAAGTTGGGAGCGGGGGGGGGCAGTATTTT.